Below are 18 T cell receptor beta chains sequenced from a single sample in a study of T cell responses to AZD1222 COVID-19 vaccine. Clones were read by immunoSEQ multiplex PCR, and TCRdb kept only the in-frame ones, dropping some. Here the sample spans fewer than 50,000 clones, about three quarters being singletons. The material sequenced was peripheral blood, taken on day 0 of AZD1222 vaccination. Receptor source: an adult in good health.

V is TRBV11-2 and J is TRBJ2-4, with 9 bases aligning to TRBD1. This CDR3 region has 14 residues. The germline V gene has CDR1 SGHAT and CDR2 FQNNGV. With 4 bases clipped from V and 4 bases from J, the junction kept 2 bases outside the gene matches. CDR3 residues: CASSWGTGKNIQYF. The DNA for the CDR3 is TGTGCCAGCAGCTGGGGGACAGGGAAAAACATTCAGTACTTC. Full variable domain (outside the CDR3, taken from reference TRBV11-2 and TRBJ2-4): EAGVAQSPRYKIIEKRQSVAFWCNPISGHATLYWYQQILGQGPKLLIQFQNNGVVDDSQLPKDRFSAERLKGVDSTLKIQPAKLEDSAVYLCASSWGTGKNIQYFGAGTRLSVL.

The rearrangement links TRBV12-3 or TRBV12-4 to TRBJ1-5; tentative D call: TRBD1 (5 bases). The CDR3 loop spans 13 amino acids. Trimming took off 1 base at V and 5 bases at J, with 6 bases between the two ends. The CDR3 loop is CASSLGGYQPQHF. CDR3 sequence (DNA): TGTGCCAGCAGTTTAGGGGGGTATCAGCCCCAGCATTTT.

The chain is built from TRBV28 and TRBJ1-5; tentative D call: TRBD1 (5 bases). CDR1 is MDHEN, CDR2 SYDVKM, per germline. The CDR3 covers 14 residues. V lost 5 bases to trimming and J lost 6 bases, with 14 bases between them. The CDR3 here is CASSDLRGAQPQHF. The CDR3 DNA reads TGTGCCAGCAGTGATTTAAGGGGCGCTCAGCCCCAGCATTTT. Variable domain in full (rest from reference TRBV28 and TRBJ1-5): DVKVTQSSRYLVKRTGEKVFLECVQDMDHENMFWYRQDPGLGLRLIYFSYDVKMKEKGDIPEGYSVSREKKERFSLILESASTNQTSMYLCASSDLRGAQPQHFGDGTRLSIL.

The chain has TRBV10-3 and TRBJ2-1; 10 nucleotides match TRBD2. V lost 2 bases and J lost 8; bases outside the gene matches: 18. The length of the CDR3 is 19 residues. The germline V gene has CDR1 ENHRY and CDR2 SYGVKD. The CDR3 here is CAISEVARLAGLPPYEQFF. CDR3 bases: TGTGCCATCAGTGAGGTGGCACGACTAGCGGGCCTGCCCCCCTATGAGCAGTTCTTC.

The CDR3 reads CASSKSGGENQPQHF. The CDR3 region has the DNA TGTGCCAGCAGCAAATCAGGGGGCGAAAATCAGCCCCAGCATTTT. The chain is built from TRBV9 and TRBJ1-5, with TRBD1 matching over 8 bases. The V and J ends lost 4 bases and 4 bases, in that order; junction bases with no gene match: 7. Per germline, CDR1 SGDLS and CDR2 YYNGEE. This CDR3 comprises 15 residues. Looking up the rest from reference TRBV9 and TRBJ1-5 gives the full variable domain: DSGVTQTPKHLITATGQRVTLRCSPRSGDLSVYWYQQSLDQGLQFLIQYYNGEERAKGNILERFSAQQFPDLHSELNLSSLELGDSALYFCASSKSGGENQPQHFGDGTRLSIL.

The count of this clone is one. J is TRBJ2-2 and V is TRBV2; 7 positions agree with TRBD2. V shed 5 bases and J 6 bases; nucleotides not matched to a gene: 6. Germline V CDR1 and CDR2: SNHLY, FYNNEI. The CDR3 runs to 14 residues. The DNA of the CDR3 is TGTGCCAGCAGTAGACTAGCAAGCGCCGGGGAGCTGTTTTTT. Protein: CASSRLASAGELFF.

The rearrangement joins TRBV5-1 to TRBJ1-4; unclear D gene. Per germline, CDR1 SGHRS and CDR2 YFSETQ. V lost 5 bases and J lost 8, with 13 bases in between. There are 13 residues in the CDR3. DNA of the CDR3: TGCGCCAGCAGGGGATCCACGAACGAAAAACTGTTTTTT. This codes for CASRGSTNEKLFF.

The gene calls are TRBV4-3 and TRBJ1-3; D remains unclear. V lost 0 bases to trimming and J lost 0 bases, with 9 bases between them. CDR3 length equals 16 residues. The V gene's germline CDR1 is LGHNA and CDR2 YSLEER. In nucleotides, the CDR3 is TGCGCCAGCAGCCAAGATCGCGTTAACTCTGGAAACACCATATATTTT. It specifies CASSQDRVNSGNTIYF.

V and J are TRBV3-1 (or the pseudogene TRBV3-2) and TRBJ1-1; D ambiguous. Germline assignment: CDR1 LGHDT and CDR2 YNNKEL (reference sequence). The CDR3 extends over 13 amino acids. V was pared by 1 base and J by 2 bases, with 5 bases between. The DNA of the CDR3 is TGTGCCAGCAGCCAAGGGGGAAACACTGAAGCTTTCTTT. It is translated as CASSQGGNTEAFF.

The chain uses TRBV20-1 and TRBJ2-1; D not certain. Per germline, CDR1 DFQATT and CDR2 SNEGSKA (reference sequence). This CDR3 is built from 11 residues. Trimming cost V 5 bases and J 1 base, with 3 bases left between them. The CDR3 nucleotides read TGCAGTGCTGCTTCCTACAATGAGCAGTTCTTC. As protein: CSAASYNEQFF.

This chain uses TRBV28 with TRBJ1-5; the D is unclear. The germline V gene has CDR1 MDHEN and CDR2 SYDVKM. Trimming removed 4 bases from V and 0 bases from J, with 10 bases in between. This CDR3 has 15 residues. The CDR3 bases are TGTGCCAGCAGTTCTGACGGATATAGCAATCAGCCCCAGCATTTT. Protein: CASSSDGYSNQPQHF.

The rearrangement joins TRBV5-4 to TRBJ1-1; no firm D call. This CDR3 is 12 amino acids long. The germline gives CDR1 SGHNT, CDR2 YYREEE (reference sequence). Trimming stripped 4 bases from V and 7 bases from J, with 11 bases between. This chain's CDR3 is CASSLDRSEAFF. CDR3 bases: TGTGCCAGCAGCCTTGACCGAAGTGAAGCTTTCTTT.

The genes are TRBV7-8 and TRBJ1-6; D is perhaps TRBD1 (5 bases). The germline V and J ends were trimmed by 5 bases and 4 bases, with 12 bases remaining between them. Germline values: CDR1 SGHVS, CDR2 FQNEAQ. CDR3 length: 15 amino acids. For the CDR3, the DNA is TGTGCCAGCAGCCCCCCGCAGGGATATAATTCACCCCTCCACTTT. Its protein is CASSPPQGYNSPLHF.

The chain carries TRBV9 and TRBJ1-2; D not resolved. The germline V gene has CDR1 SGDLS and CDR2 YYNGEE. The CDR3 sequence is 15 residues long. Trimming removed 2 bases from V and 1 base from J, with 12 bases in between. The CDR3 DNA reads TGTGCCAGCAGCGTCGGTTTAAGCATTAACTATGGCTACACCTTC. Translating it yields CASSVGLSINYGYTF.

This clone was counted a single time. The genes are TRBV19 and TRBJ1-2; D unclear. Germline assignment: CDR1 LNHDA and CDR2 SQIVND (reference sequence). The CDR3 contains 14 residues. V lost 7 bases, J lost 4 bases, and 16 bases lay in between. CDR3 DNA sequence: TGTGCCAGTAAGCAGAGCCCCCTGCTCTATGGCTACACCTTC. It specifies CASKQSPLLYGYTF.

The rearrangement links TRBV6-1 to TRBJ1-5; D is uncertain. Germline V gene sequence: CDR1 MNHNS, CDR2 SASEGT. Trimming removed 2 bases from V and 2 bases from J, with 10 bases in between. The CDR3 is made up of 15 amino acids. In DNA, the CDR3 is TGTGCCAGCAGTGAACAGACCCTAGGCAATCAGCCCCAGCATTTT. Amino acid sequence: CASSEQTLGNQPQHF.

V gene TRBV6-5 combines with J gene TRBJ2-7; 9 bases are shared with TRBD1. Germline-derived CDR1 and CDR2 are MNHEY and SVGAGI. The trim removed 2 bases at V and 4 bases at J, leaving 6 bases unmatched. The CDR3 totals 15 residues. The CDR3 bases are TGTGCCAGCAGTTACCGAGGACAGGGGACATACGAGCAGTACTTC. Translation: CASSYRGQGTYEQYF.

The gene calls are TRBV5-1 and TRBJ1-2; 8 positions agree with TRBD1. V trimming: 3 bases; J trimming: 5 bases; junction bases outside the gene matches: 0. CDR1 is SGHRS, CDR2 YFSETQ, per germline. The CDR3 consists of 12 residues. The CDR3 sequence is CASSWTGYGYTF. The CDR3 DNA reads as TGCGCCAGCAGCTGGACAGGGTATGGCTACACCTTC.